This passage covers 21 T cell receptor beta chains from one sample sequenced in a study of T cell repertoires in cytomegalovirus infection. TCRdb re-derived calls from the reads in MiXCR, one entry per CDR3 protein. The sample includes 500,000 or so distinct CDR3 sequences, approximately 16% seen only once; the top ten take about 24%. Sequencing was performed on CD8+ T cells from PBMCs. These receptors came from a human donor in good health (CMV status not recorded). Some clones in this sample may be carry-over from other donors' samples.

About this clonotype itself: Given the absence of the conserved phenylalanine or tryptophan at the CDR3 end, a read error is likely. This chain links TRBV12-3 or TRBV12-4 with TRBJ2-1; 7 bases align to TRBD2. The CDR3 is 13 residues long. Unmatched junction bases numbered 5, after V lost 3 bases and J lost 9 bases. The CDR3 DNA reads TGTGCCAGCAGTTTCGGGGGGTTTCGTGAGCAGTTCTTA. Translation gives CASSFGGFREQFL.

In its sample, this clonotype was seen many times. This chain uses TRBV7-9 with TRBJ1-6; no clear D. Trimming stripped 4 bases from V and 13 bases from J, with 11 bases between. Germline CDR1 is SEHNR and CDR2 is FQNEAQ (reference sequence). CDR3 length: 12 amino acids. The CDR3 spells CASSSALRPLHF. As DNA, the CDR3 is TGTGCCAGCAGCTCAGCGCTGCGGCCCCTCCACTTT.

This clonotype has at least ten counts. The chain combines TRBV11-2 with TRBJ2-2; 9 nucleotides line up with TRBD2. CDR3 length: 15 amino acids. Per the germline V gene, CDR1 is SGHAT and CDR2 is FQNNGV. V lost 5 bases to trimming and J lost 5 bases; unmatched junction nucleotides: 6. CDR3 nucleotide sequence: TGTGCCAGCAGCAAGCCCCTAGCGGGAACCGGGGAGCTGTTTTTT. This sequence encodes CASSKPLAGTGELFF.

V gene TRBV20-1 combines with J gene TRBJ2-7; 14 bases fit TRBD2. Germline CDR1 and CDR2: DFQATT and SNEGSKA (reference sequence). The CDR3 runs 15 residues. V lost 3 bases to trimming and J lost 6 bases; unmatched junction nucleotides: 7. The CDR3 reads CSARGGLAGVGEQYF. The CDR3 nucleotides are TGCAGTGCTAGGGGGGGACTAGCGGGAGTTGGCGAGCAGTACTTC.

This clonotype was counted ten times or more. The chain recombines TRBV10-3 with TRBJ2-7; D may be TRBD2 (6 bases). The ends were cut back, 8 bases at V and 5 bases at J, with 10 bases in the middle. The germline gives CDR1 ENHRY, CDR2 SYGVKD. This CDR3 has 11 amino acids. The DNA of the CDR3 is TGTGCCATCTCCCGCGGGGACGAGCAGTACTTC. The encoded protein is CAISRGDEQYF.

This clonotype has only a few counts. The V and J genes are TRBV5-6 and TRBJ2-2, with no clear D. The V end was cut by 1 base, the J end by 6 bases, with 7 bases between. Germline values: CDR1 SGHDT, CDR2 YYEEEE. This CDR3 comprises 13 residues. The CDR3 DNA sequence: TGTGCCAGCAGCTTGACTGTGGCCGGGGAGCTGTTTTTT. Protein product: CASSLTVAGELFF.

This clonotype was detected only a few times. This chain connects TRBV6-1 to TRBJ1-2, with D possibly matching TRBD1 (5 bases). V was shortened by 3 bases and J by 4 bases, with 24 bases between the two germline ends. The germline CDR1 and CDR2 sequences are MNHNS and SASEGT. There are 18 residues in the CDR3. Here the CDR3 reads CASSDYPPQGYSPYGYTF. The DNA for the CDR3 is TGTGCCAGCAGTGATTACCCCCCGCAGGGATATTCCCCCTATGGCTACACCTTC.

This clonotype was counted many times. The chain combines TRBV7-9 with TRBJ1-5; D is possibly TRBD1 (5 bases). This CDR3 is 16 amino acids long. Per the germline V gene, CDR1 is SEHNR and CDR2 is FQNEAQ (reference sequence). The V end was cut by 1 base, the J end by 3 bases, with 13 bases between. This chain's CDR3 is CASSLGGDRYNQPQHF. CDR3 bases: TGTGCCAGCAGCTTAGGCGGGGACCGCTACAATCAGCCCCAGCATTTT.

This clonotype was recorded many times. This chain links TRBV4-2 with TRBJ2-1, with 8 bases lining up with TRBD2. CDR3 length equals 18 residues. Germline lookup yields CDR1 LGHNA and CDR2 YNFKEQ. The trim removed 4 bases at V and 1 base at J, leaving 12 bases unmatched. CDR3 residues: CASSPWGVAGYSYNEQFF. CDR3 coding DNA: TGTGCCAGCAGCCCCTGGGGGGTAGCGGGATATTCCTACAATGAGCAGTTCTTC.

The chain is built from TRBV7-3 and TRBJ2-1, with 9 nucleotides matching TRBD2. The germline CDR1 and CDR2 sequences are SGHTA and FQGTGA. The CDR3 covers 18 residues. Germline trimming cut 5 bases from V and 5 bases from J; bases unmatched to any gene: 16. CDR3 nucleotide sequence: TGTGCCAGCAGCCCGCGCCCCCCGCCTAGCGGGATACACAATGAGCAGTTCTTC. Translation gives CASSPRPPPSGIHNEQFF. Drawing the rest from reference TRBV7-3 and TRBJ2-1, the complete variable domain is GAGVSQTPSNKVTEKGKYVELRCDPISGHTALYWYRQSLGQGPEFLIYFQGTGAADDSGLPNDRFFAVRPEGSVSTLKIQRTERGDSAVYLCASSPRPPPSGIHNEQFFGPGTRLTVL.

This sequence joins TRBV5-1 and TRBJ2-7, with D possibly matching TRBD1 (6 bases). CDR1 and CDR2 (germline): SGHRS, YFSETQ. CDR3 length: 14 residues. Trimming pared 4 bases from V and 0 bases from J, leaving 11 bases between. The CDR3 coding sequence is TGCGCCAGCAGCGCAAGGGGGAGCTCCTACGAGCAGTACTTC. Encoded protein: CASSARGSSYEQYF.

This clonotype turned up a few times. The chain carries TRBV28 and TRBJ2-3; D gene unclear. The germline V gene has CDR1 MDHEN and CDR2 SYDVKM. Trimming shortened V by 10 bases and J by 6 bases, and 17 bases separated the two germline ends. The CDR3 extends over 13 amino acids. The CDR3 spells CAIARARADTQYF. In DNA form, the CDR3 reads TGTGCCATCGCTCGGGCCCGCGCGGATACGCAGTATTTT. Together with reference TRBV28 and TRBJ2-3, the CDR3 gives the full variable domain: DVKVTQSSRYLVKRTGEKVFLECVQDMDHENMFWYRQDPGLGLRLIYFSYDVKMKEKGDIPEGYSVSREKKERFSLILESASTNQTSMYLCAIARARADTQYFGPGTRLTVL.

About this clonotype: A read error may explain this, as a much larger clone is one base away. The V gene is TRBV13, the J gene TRBJ1-2, with 11 bases identical to TRBD1. V lost 4 bases and J lost 7; bases outside the gene matches: 11. The CDR3 extends over 16 amino acids. CDR1 and CDR2 (germline): PRHDT, FYEKMQ (reference sequence). This chain's CDR3 is CASSYRDRGGIGGYTF. The CDR3, as DNA: TGTGCCAGCAGCTACCGGGACAGGGGGGGAATAGGTGGCTACACCTTC. The full variable domain, rest sourced from reference TRBV13 and TRBJ1-2, is AAGVIQSPRHLIKEKRETATLKCYPIPRHDTVYWYQQGPGQDPQFLISFYEKMQSDKGSIPDRFSAQQFSDYHSELNMSSLELGDSALYFCASSYRDRGGIGGYTFGSGTRLTVV.

This clonotype was counted at least ten times. The rearrangement uses TRBV28 and TRBJ2-1, with D possibly TRBD1 on 5 matching bases. The V gene's germline CDR1 is MDHEN and CDR2 SYDVKM. The V and J ends lost 5 bases and 9 bases respectively, with 14 bases between them. The CDR3 covers 13 residues. Here the CDR3 reads CASSPIDRGEQFF. The CDR3 region has the DNA TGTGCCAGCAGTCCGATTGATAGGGGTGAGCAGTTCTTC.

The chain has TRBV28 and TRBJ2-3; TRBD2 matches at 11 bases. The V and J ends lost 5 bases and 1 base, in that order; junction bases with no gene match: 11. The CDR3 extends over 18 amino acids. Germline CDR1 and CDR2: MDHEN and SYDVKM. CDR3 amino acids: CASSPLAGGPWGTDTQYF. CDR3 sequence (DNA): TGTGCCAGCAGTCCTTTAGCGGGAGGGCCCTGGGGCACAGATACGCAGTATTTT.

This clonotype was detected a few times. CDR3 residues: CSASLYLHEQYF. CDR3 nucleotides: TGCAGTGCTAGTTTGTATCTCCACGAGCAGTACTTC. This chain uses TRBV20-1 with TRBJ2-7; D unresolved. The germline V gene has CDR1 DFQATT and CDR2 SNEGSKA (reference sequence). With 3 bases removed from V and 5 bases from J, the gap between germline ends came to 11 bases. This CDR3 comprises 12 residues.

The chain recombines TRBV7-6 with TRBJ1-3; D gene ambiguous. This CDR3 has 13 amino acids. Germline V gene data show CDR1 as SGHVS and CDR2 as FNYEAQ. The V end lost 1 base, the J end lost 4 bases, and 5 bases lay between the germline ends. CDR3 loop: CASSLVEGNTIYF. In DNA form, the CDR3 reads TGTGCCAGCAGCTTAGTCGAAGGAAACACCATATATTTT.

This clonotype was recorded many times. V and J are TRBV19 and TRBJ1-1; D is ambiguous. V was shortened by 1 base and J by 0 bases, with 9 bases between the two germline ends. This CDR3 region has 15 residues. Per the germline V gene, CDR1 is LNHDA and CDR2 is SQIVND (reference sequence). CDR3 nucleotides: TGTGCCAGTAGTATAGCCCCTGTCATGAACACTGAAGCTTTCTTT. Translation: CASSIAPVMNTEAFF.

This clonotype was detected ten times or more. V and J are TRBV7-8 and TRBJ2-5, with 10 nucleotides matching TRBD1. Germline CDR1 is SGHVS and CDR2 is FQNEAQ. This CDR3 spans 17 amino acids. Unmatched junction bases numbered 8, after V lost 3 bases and J lost 1 base. For the CDR3, the DNA is TGTGCCAGCAGCTTGGACAGGGGGAGCGCGTTCCAAGAGACCCAGTACTTC. Its protein product is CASSLDRGSAFQETQYF.

This clonotype has more than one count but fewer than ten. This chain joins TRBV10-3 and TRBJ2-1, with D possibly being TRBD1 (6 bases). Trimming removed 2 bases at V and 2 bases at J, with 10 bases between. From germline, CDR1 is ENHRY and CDR2 SYGVKD. The CDR3 is made up of 15 amino acids. CDR3 amino acids: CAISETGFPYNEQFF. The CDR3 DNA reads TGTGCCATCAGTGAGACAGGGTTTCCCTACAATGAGCAGTTCTTC.

This clonotype showed up just once. This chain connects TRBV14 to TRBJ2-7; 8 bases fit TRBD2. V gave up 0 bases and J gave up 3 bases; unmatched junction bases: 7. This CDR3 is built from 16 residues. Germline lookup yields CDR1 SGHDN and CDR2 FVKESK. CDR3 in DNA: TGTGCCAGCAGCCAAGATGGGCTAGCGGGCCTCTACGAGCAGTACTTC. Its translation: CASSQDGLAGLYEQYF.